The clone carrying this TCR beta chain was seen more than once but under ten times. The antigen remains unidentified. This sample is part of a study of response to subunit inactivated influenza vaccine. Study observations and caveats: The authors put forward the suggestion that each seasonal influenza vaccination may bring in only a limited number of new T cells.

TCRdb re-analysed the RT-PCR reads in MiXCR, keeping a single row per CDR3 protein. The sample yields a few hundred thousand distinct CDR3 sequences, around 7.7% seen once. This CDR3 comprises 15 residues. CDR1 is WNHNN, CDR2 SYGVQD, per germline (reference sequence). Trimming pared 4 bases from V and 2 bases from J, leaving 11 bases between. The chain links TRBV10-1 to TRBJ2-2, with no clear D. The sample in question was PBMCs from blood, obtained around 25 months after vaccination. The TCR originated in a man aged 45-69 years who received an inactivated influenza vaccine. The CDR3 here is CASSVERINTGELFF. In DNA form, the CDR3 reads TGCGCCAGCAGTGTGGAACGGATCAACACCGGGGAGCTGTTTTTT.